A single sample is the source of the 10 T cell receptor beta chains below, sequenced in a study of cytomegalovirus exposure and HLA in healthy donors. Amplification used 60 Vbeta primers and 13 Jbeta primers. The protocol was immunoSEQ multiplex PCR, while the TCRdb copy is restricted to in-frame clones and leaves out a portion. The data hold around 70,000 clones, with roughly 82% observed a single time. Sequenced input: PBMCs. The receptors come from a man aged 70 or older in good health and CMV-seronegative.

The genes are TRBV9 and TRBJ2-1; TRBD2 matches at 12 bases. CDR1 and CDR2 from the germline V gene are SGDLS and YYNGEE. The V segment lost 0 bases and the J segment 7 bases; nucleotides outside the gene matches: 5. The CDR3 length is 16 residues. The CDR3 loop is CASSVGTSGMGNEQFF. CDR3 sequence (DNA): TGTGCCAGCAGCGTAGGGACTAGCGGGATGGGTAATGAGCAGTTCTTC.

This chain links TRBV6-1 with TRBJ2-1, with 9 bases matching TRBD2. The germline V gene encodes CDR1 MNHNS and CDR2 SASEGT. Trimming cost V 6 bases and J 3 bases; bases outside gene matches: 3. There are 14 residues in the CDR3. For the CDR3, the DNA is TGTGCCAGCAGAGCGACTAGCGGCTACAATGAGCAGTTCTTC. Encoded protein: CASRATSGYNEQFF.

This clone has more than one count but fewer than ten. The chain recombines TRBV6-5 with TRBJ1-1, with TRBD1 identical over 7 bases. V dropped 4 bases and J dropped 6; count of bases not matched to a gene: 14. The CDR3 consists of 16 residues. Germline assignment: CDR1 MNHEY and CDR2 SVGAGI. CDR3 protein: CASSSHRQGTIPEAFF. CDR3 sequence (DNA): TGTGCCAGCAGTTCCCATCGACAGGGAACGATCCCTGAAGCTTTCTTT.

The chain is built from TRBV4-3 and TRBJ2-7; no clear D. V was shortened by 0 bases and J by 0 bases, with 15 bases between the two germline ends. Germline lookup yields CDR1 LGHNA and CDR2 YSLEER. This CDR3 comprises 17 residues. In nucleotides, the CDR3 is TGCGCCAGCAGCCAAGACAGAGGCGGCCGCCTCTCCTACGAGCAGTACTTC. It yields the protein CASSQDRGGRLSYEQYF.

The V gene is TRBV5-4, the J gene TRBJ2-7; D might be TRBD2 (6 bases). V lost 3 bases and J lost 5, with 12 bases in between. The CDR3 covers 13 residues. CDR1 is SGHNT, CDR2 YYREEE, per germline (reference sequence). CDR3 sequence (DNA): TGTGCCAGCAGCTCCCTAGCGTCCCACGAGCAGTACTTC. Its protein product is CASSSLASHEQYF.

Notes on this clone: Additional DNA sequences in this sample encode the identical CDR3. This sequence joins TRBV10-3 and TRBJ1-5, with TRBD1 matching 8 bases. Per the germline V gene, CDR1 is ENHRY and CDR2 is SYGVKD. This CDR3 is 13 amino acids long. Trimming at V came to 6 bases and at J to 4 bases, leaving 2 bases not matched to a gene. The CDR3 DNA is TGTGCCATCAGAGGGGACAGGAATCAGCCCCAGCATTTT. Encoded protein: CAIRGDRNQPQHF.

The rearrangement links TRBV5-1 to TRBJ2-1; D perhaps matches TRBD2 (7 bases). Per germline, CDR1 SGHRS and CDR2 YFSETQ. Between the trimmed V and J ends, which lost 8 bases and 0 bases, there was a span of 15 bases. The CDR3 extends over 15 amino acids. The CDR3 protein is CASKRGGASYNEQFF. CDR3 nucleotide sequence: TGCGCCAGTAAGAGGGGGGGAGCCTCCTACAATGAGCAGTTCTTC. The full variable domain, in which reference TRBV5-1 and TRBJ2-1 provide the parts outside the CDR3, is KAGVTQTPRYLIKTRGQQVTLSCSPISGHRSVSWYQQTPGQGLQFLFEYFSETQRNKGNFPGRFSGRQFSNSRSEMNVSTLELGDSALYLCASKRGGASYNEQFFGPGTRLTVL.

The CDR3 nucleotides read TGTGCCAGCAGCCCCCGACAGGAAGGTGAGCAGTACTTC. It yields the protein CASSPRQEGEQYF. The chain is built from TRBV7-2 and TRBJ2-7, with D perhaps matching TRBD1 (6 bases). The V end was cut by 5 bases, the J end by 7 bases, with 15 bases between. The CDR3 totals 13 residues. Germline V gene lookup returns CDR1 SGHTA and CDR2 FQGNSA. The full variable domain, its missing parts supplied by reference TRBV7-2 and TRBJ2-7, is GAGVSQSPSNKVTEKGKDVELRCDPISGHTALYWYRQSLGQGLEFLIYFQGNSAPDKSGLPSDRFSAERTGGSVSTLTIQRTQQEDSAVYLCASSPRQEGEQYFGPGTRLTVT.

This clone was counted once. CDR3 sequence (DNA): TGTGCCGGCGGGGGGAGTTTCCCAGATACGCAGTATTTT. Translation gives CAGGGSFPDTQYF. V is TRBV30 and J is TRBJ2-3, with 8 bases lining up with TRBD2. CDR3 length: 13 amino acids. Germline values: CDR1 GTSNPN, CDR2 SVGIG (reference sequence). Germline trimming cut 8 bases from V and 4 bases from J; bases unmatched to any gene: 8. The whole variable domain, filled in from reference TRBV30 and TRBJ2-3, reads SQTIHQWPATLVQPVGSPLSLECTVEGTSNPNLYWYRQAAGRGLQLLFYSVGIGQISSEVPQNLSASRPQDRQFILSSKKLLLSDSGFYLCAGGGSFPDTQYFGPGTRLTVL.

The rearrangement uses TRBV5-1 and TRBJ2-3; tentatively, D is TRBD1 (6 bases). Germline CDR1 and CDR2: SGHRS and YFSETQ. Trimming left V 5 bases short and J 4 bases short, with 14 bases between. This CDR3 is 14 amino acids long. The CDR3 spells CASRLQGSSDTQYF. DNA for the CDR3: TGCGCCAGCAGATTACAGGGTAGCTCAGATACGCAGTATTTT. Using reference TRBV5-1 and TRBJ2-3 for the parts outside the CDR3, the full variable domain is KAGVTQTPRYLIKTRGQQVTLSCSPISGHRSVSWYQQTPGQGLQFLFEYFSETQRNKGNFPGRFSGRQFSNSRSEMNVSTLELGDSALYLCASRLQGSSDTQYFGPGTRLTVL.